These T cell receptor beta chains were read from a single sample in a study of T cell repertoires in cytomegalovirus infection. TCRdb reanalysed the reads using MiXCR and keeps one entry per CDR3 protein. The sample gives approximately 250,000 distinct CDR3 sequences, about 23% of which show up once; 15% to 20% is in the top ten. Material for sequencing was CD8+ T cells from PBMCs. Source of these receptors: a human donor in good health (CMV status not recorded). Some clones in this sample may be carry-over from other donors' samples. Each CDR3 is given with its conserved first and last residue. The order of the fields is D gene, V gene, clone size, CDR3 length, J gene, CDR3 DNA, CDR3 protein. D genes are given only for firm matches. For some rows the clone size is stated as once, few or many, or as a class when expanded; others skip it.

TRBD1	TRBV9	-	14	TRBJ2-5	TGTGCCAGCAGCGTAGGAGGGGGCAGCGAGACCCAGTACTTC	CASSVGGGSETQYF
-	TRBV12-3/TRBV12-4	-	12	TRBJ2-7	TGTGCCAGCAGTTTACACCCCTACGAGCAGTACTTC	CASSLHPYEQYF
-	TRBV28	-	15	TRBJ2-7	TGTGCCAGCAGTATATACAGGGGGGGGACCTGCGAGCAGTACTTC	CASSIYRGGTCEQYF
-	TRBV20-1	few	17	TRBJ2-5	TGCAGTGCCAACGGGGCGGGGGCCGTCCATAAAGGGGAGACCCAGTACTTC	CSANGAGAVHKGETQYF
TRBD1	TRBV7-9	-	15	TRBJ1-1	TGTGCCAGCAGCTTAGCGCAGGGGGTGAAGACTGAAGCTTTCTTT	CASSLAQGVKTEAFF
-	TRBV7-9	many	15	TRBJ1-5	TGTGCCAGCAGCTCCATCTACGACCTCAATCAGCCCCAGCATTTT	CASSSIYDLNQPQHF
TRBD2	TRBV20-1	-	13	TRBJ2-1	TGCAGTGCTAGTGTAGCGGGGGGGCCTGAGCAGTTCTTC	CSASVAGGPEQFF
-	TRBV11-2	few	16	TRBJ1-5	TGTGCCAGCAGCCCGGAGGTCGGTTTGGGGAATCAGCCCCAGCATTTT	CASSPEVGLGNQPQHF
TRBD2	TRBV7-8	many	14	TRBJ2-2	TGTGCCAGCAGCCCCCCTAGCGGGGGTGGGGAGCTGTTTTTT	CASSPPSGGGELFF
-	TRBV6-5	few	13	TRBJ1-1	TGTGCCAGCAGTGCCTCGGGGGTCACTGAAGCTTTCTTT	CASSASGVTEAFF
-	TRBV6-6	-	12	TRBJ2-5	TGTGCCAGCAGTCTTAACCAAGAGACCCAGTACTTC	CASSLNQETQYF
-	TRBV4-1	-	13	TRBJ2-2	TGCGCCAGCAGCCTCGGACCTAAAGAGGAGCTGTTTTTT	CASSLGPKEELFF
-	TRBV5-5	few	14	TRBJ2-7	TGTGCCAGCAGCTTGGAAAACATAGCCTACGAGCAGTACTTC	CASSLENIAYEQYF
-	TRBV7-8	many	13	TRBJ1-2	TGTGCCAGCAGCTTCGGCACATCGGAGGGCTACACCTTC	CASSFGTSEGYTF
TRBD2	TRBV5-1	many	17	TRBJ2-1	TGCGCCAGCAGCTTGCTGGAGGCGAGCGGGGGGGCAAATGAGCAGTTCTTC	CASSLLEASGGANEQFF
-	TRBV9	few	13	TRBJ1-1	TGTGCCAGCAGCGGTGCAGGGGTAACTGAAGCTTTCTTT	CASSGAGVTEAFF
-	TRBV29-1	-	17	TRBJ2-3	TGCAGCGTTAACCCTGGCCCCGGCGGTCAGGTCACAGATACGCAGTATTTT	CSVNPGPGGQVTDTQYF
-	TRBV5-1	many	16	TRBJ1-1	TGCGCCAGCAGCTTGGGGGGGGGCGGGACGGGCACTGAAGCTTTCTTT	CASSLGGGGTGTEAFF
-	TRBV4-1	-	17	TRBJ1-1	TGCGCCAGCAGCCAAACCCACGAGGGGGGAAAAAACACTGAAGCTTTCTTT	CASSQTHEGGKNTEAFF
-	TRBV12-3/TRBV12-4	many	15	TRBJ2-5	TGTGCCAGCAGCGCACCGGGACATGGACCAGAGACCCAGTACTTC	CASSAPGHGPETQYF
-	TRBV2	-	13	TRBJ2-3	TGTGCCAGCAGTGAAAACTCGGGAGATACGCAGTATTTT	CASSENSGDTQYF
TRBD2	TRBV7-9	few	15	TRBJ2-7	TGTGCCAGCAGCTCGGGACTAGCGGGCCGCTACGAGCAGTACTTC	CASSSGLAGRYEQYF
TRBD2	TRBV4-1	-	19	TRBJ2-1	TGCGCCAGCAGCCAAGTCCCTGCGACTAGCGGGGAGACCTACAATGAGCAGTTCTTC	CASSQVPATSGETYNEQFF
TRBD2	TRBV2	few	14	TRBJ2-2	TGTGCCAGTTGGAGCGGGGGGGCGACCGGGGAGCTGTTTTTT	CASWSGGATGELFF
TRBD1	TRBV28	-	13	TRBJ1-1	TGTGCCAGCAGTCCAAACGACAGGGTTGAAGCTTTCTTT	CASSPNDRVEAFF
-	TRBV14	-	15	TRBJ2-5	TGTGCCAGCAGCCACTTTTCAGAATTACAAGAGACCCAGTACTTC	CASSHFSELQETQYF
-	TRBV20-1	-	14	TRBJ2-5	TGCAGTGTAAGGGCGGGGACGCTACAAGAGACCCAGTACTTC	CSVRAGTLQETQYF
TRBD1	TRBV7-2	many	13	TRBJ2-3	TGTGCCAGCAGTTCCCCTCAGGGGGCAACGCAGTATTTT	CASSSPQGATQYF
TRBD1	TRBV5-6	-	17	TRBJ2-1	TGTGCCAGCAGCTTGGTGTTGGGACAGGGAAGTTTGAATGAGCAGTTCTTC	CASSLVLGQGSLNEQFF
TRBD2	TRBV20-1	-	19	TRBJ2-7	TGCAGTGCTAGAGATCTAACTAGCGGGCCCTATTCCTCAACCTACGAGCAGTACTTC	CSARDLTSGPYSSTYEQYF
-	TRBV14	once	14	TRBJ2-7	TGTGCCAGCAGCCAAGTGGTGGGGCCCTACGAGCAGTACTTC	CASSQVVGPYEQYF
-	TRBV27	-	14	TRBJ2-3	TGTGCCAGCAGTTTATATGGGACAACAGATACGCAGTATTTT	CASSLYGTTDTQYF